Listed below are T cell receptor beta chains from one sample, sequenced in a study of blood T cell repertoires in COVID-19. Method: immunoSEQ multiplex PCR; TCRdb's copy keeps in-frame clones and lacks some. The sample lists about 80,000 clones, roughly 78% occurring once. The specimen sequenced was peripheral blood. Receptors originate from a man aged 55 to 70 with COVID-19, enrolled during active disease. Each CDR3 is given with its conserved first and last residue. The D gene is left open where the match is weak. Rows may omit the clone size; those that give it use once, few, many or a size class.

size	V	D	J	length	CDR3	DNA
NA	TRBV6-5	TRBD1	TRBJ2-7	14	CASRPTGGPYEQYF	TGTGCCAGCAGACCCACAGGGGGTCCCTACGAGCAGTACTTC
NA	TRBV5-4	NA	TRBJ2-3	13	CASRRTVTDTQYF	TGTGCCAGCAGACGGACAGTCACAGATACGCAGTATTTT
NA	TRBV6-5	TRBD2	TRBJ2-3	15	CASKSSGVVSDTQYF	TGTGCCAGCAAATCCAGCGGGGTGGTCTCAGATACGCAGTATTTT
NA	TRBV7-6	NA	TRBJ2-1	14	CASSLAWEYNEQFF	TGTGCCAGCAGCTTAGCCTGGGAGTACAATGAGCAGTTCTTC
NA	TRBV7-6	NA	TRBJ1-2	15	CASSLPGQKAESYTF	TGTGCCAGCAGCTTACCGGGACAAAAGGCGGAGAGCTACACCTTC
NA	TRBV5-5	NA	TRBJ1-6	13	CASSFELNSPLHF	TGTGCCAGCAGCTTCGAGCTTAATTCACCCCTCCACTTT
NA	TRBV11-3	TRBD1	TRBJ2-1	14	CASSSRGTHNEQFF	TGTGCCAGCAGCTCCAGGGGGACGCACAATGAGCAGTTCTTC
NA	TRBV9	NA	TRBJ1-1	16	CASSVESHRENTEAFF	TGTGCCAGCAGCGTAGAATCCCACAGGGAGAACACTGAAGCTTTCTTT
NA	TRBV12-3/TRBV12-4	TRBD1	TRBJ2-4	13	CASSLGTGHFQYF	TGTGCCAGCAGTTTAGGGACAGGCCATTTTCAGTACTTC
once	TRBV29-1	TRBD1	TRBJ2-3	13	CSAWTGGTDTQYF	TGCAGCGCATGGACAGGGGGCACAGATACGCAGTATTTT
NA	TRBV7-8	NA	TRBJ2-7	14	CASSLAPSSYEQYF	TGTGCCAGCAGCTTAGCGCCGAGCTCCTACGAGCAGTACTTC
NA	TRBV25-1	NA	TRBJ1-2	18	CASSEYSPRQPPNYGYTF	TGTGCCAGCAGTGAATACAGCCCCCGACAGCCGCCTAACTATGGCTACACCTTC
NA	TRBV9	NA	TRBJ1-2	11	CASSSGYGYTF	TGTGCCAGCAGCTCAGGGTATGGCTACACCTTC
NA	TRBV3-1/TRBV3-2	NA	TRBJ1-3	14	CASSLNWAGNTIYF	TGTGCCAGCAGCCTTAACTGGGCAGGAAACACCATATATTTT
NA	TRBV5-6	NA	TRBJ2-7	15	CASSRVGGGVYEQYF	TGTGCCAGCAGCCGCGTGGGGGGGGGCGTCTACGAGCAGTACTTC
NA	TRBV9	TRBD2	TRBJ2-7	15	CASRAGGGLSYEQYF	TGTGCCAGCCGCGCCGGGGGGGGGCTATCCTACGAGCAGTACTTC
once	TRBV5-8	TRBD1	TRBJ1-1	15	CASSPADRVNTEAFF	TGTGCCAGCAGCCCGGCGGACAGGGTGAACACTGAAGCTTTCTTT
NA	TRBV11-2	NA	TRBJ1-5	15	CASSLAPEANQPQHF	TGTGCCAGCAGCTTAGCACCTGAGGCCAATCAGCCCCAGCATTTT
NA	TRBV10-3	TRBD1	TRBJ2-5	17	CAISESSAGGMEETQYF	TGTGCCATCAGTGAGTCGTCGGCAGGGGGCATGGAAGAGACCCAGTACTTC
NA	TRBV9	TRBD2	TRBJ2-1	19	CASSVEAGGPRSSYNEQFF	TGTGCCAGCAGCGTAGAAGCGGGGGGGCCGAGAAGCTCCTACAATGAGCAGTTCTTC
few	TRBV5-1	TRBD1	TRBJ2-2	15	CASNPGQGNTGELFF	TGCGCCAGCAATCCGGGACAGGGAAACACCGGGGAGCTGTTTTTT
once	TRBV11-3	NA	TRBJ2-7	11	CASSSKHEQYF	TGTGCCAGCAGCTCGAAGCACGAGCAGTACTTC
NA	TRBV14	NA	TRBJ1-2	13	CASSPKIGLGYTF	TGTGCCAGCAGCCCAAAGATCGGTCTCGGCTACACCTTC
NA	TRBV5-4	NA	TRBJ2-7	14	CASSSAGQSYEQYF	TGTGCCAGCAGCTCCGCGGGACAGAGCTACGAGCAGTACTTC
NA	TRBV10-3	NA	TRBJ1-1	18	CAISPGVAGVGMNTEAFF	TGTGCCATCAGTCCGGGAGTTGCGGGCGTCGGGATGAACACTGAAGCTTTCTTT
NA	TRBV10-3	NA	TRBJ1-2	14	CAVREGASNYGYTF	TGTGCCGTTCGAGAGGGAGCCTCTAACTATGGCTACACCTTC
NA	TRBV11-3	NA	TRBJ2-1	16	CASSLGGPSSYNEQFF	TGTGCCAGCAGCTTAGGCGGTCCCAGCTCCTACAATGAGCAGTTCTTC
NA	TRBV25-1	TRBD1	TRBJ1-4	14	CASSEWTGDEKLFF	TGTGCCAGCAGTGAGTGGACAGGTGATGAAAAACTGTTTTTT
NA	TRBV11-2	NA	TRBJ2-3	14	CASSSRVRTDTQYF	TGTGCCAGCAGCTCCCGGGTCCGCACAGATACGCAGTATTTT
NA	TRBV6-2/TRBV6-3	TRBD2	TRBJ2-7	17	CASSYYGGRSSSYEQYF	TGTGCCAGCAGTTACTACGGCGGGAGATCCTCCTCCTACGAGCAGTACTTC
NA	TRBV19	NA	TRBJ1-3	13	CASGQISGNTIYF	TGTGCCAGCGGACAGATCTCTGGAAACACCATATATTTT
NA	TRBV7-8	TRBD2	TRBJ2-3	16	CASSLASTGGPYTQYF	TGTGCCAGCAGCTTAGCATCCACGGGAGGGCCCTATACGCAGTATTTT
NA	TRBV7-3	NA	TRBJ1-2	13	CASSRRGGWGYTF	TGTGCCAGCAGCCGCCGAGGGGGTTGGGGCTACACCTTC
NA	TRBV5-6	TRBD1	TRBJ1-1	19	CASSRDRDRVFRGNTEAFF	TGTGCCAGCAGCCGGGACCGGGACAGGGTATTTCGCGGGAACACTGAAGCTTTCTTT
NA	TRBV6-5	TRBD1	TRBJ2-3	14	CASRWGQGSDTQYF	TGTGCCAGCAGGTGGGGACAGGGGTCAGATACGCAGTATTTT
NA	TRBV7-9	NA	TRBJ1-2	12	CASSFSSDGYTF	TGTGCCAGCAGCTTTTCAAGCGATGGCTACACCTTC
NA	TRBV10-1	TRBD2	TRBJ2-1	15	CASSECSSGTYEQFF	TGCGCCAGCAGTGAGTGTAGTAGCGGGACGTATGAGCAGTTCTTC
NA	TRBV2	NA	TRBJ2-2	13	CASSEVWPGELFF	TGTGCCAGCAGTGAAGTATGGCCCGGGGAGCTGTTTTTT
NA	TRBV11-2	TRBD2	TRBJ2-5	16	CASSLALAGEQETQYF	TGTGCCAGCAGCTTAGCCCTAGCGGGAGAACAAGAGACCCAGTACTTC
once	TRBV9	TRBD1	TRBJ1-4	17	CASSVYVNRGPNEKLFF	TGTGCCAGCAGCGTATATGTTAACAGGGGGCCGAATGAAAAACTGTTTTTT
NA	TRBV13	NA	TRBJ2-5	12	CASSFDSETQYF	TGTGCCAGCAGCTTCGATAGCGAGACCCAGTACTTC
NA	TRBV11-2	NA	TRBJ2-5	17	CASSLGRRQLDWGTQYF	TGTGCCAGCAGCTTAGGCCGCCGACAGCTTGATTGGGGGACCCAGTACTTC
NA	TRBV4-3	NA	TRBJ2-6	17	CASSQDHSPTGANVLTF	TGCGCCAGCAGCCAAGATCACAGCCCTACTGGGGCCAACGTCCTGACTTTC
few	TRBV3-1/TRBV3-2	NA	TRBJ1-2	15	CASSPPGAMTYGYTF	TGTGCCAGCTCTCCCCCAGGGGCGATGACCTATGGCTACACCTTC
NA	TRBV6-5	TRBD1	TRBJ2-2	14	CASNADRAFGELFF	TGTGCCAGCAACGCGGACAGGGCGTTCGGGGAGCTGTTTTTT
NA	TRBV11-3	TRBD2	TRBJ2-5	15	CASSLELAGGETQYF	TGTGCCAGCAGCTTAGAACTAGCGGGAGGTGAGACCCAGTACTTC
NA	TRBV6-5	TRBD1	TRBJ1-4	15	CASSGTGATNEKLFF	TGTGCCAGCTCCGGGACAGGGGCAACTAATGAAAAACTGTTTTTT
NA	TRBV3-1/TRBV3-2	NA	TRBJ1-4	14	CASSQRGLSEKLFF	TGTGCCAGCAGCCAACGGGGATTGAGTGAAAAACTGTTTTTT
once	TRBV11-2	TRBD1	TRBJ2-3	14	CASTTGGQEDTQYF	TGTGCCAGCACGACAGGGGGTCAGGAAGATACGCAGTATTTT
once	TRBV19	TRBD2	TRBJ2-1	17	CASSIGSPSGSRNEQFF	TGTGCCAGTAGTATTGGCTCCCCTAGCGGGAGCCGCAATGAGCAGTTCTTC
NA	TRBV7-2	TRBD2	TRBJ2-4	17	CASSVWTSGGLSNIQYF	TGTGCCAGCAGCGTGTGGACTAGCGGGGGCCTGTCCAACATTCAGTACTTC
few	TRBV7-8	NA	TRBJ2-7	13	CASSWGGSNEQYF	TGTGCCAGCAGCTGGGGAGGAAGCAACGAGCAGTACTTC
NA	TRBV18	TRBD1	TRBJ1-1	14	CASSPGTVNTEAFF	TGTGCCAGCTCACCCGGGACAGTAAACACTGAAGCTTTCTTT
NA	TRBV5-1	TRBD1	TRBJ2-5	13	CASSPGQGETQYF	TGCGCCAGCAGCCCCGGACAGGGAGAGACCCAGTACTTC
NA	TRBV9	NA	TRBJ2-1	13	CASSVADFRTQFF	TGTGCCAGCAGCGTAGCCGATTTCAGGACTCAGTTCTTC